These 14 T cell receptor beta chains were all obtained from the same sample, sequenced in a study of T cell responses to AZD1222 COVID-19 vaccine. TCRdb's copy holds only in-frame clones and misses some; the assay was immunoSEQ multiplex PCR. The table records under 150,000 clones, 75% to 85% of them present only once. This specimen was peripheral blood, taken on day 0 of MenACWY control vaccination. All receptors derive from an adult in good health.

The chain joins TRBV5-1 to TRBJ1-4; a possible D gene is TRBD1 (5 bases). This CDR3 is 15 amino acids long. The germline V and J ends were trimmed by 0 bases and 3 bases, with 9 bases remaining between them. Germline CDR1 and CDR2: SGHRS and YFSETQ. In DNA form, the CDR3 reads TGCGCCAGCAGCTTGGAGGGGTTCGCTAATGAAAAACTGTTTTTT. It is translated as CASSLEGFANEKLFF.

The chain joins TRBV10-3 to TRBJ1-2; the D is unclear. V lost 1 base, J lost 6 bases, and 9 bases lay in between. The CDR3 has 13 residues. Germline loops: CDR1 ENHRY, CDR2 SYGVKD. The CDR3 region is CAISELTEDGYTF. CDR3 DNA sequence: TGTGCCATCAGTGAGTTAACAGAAGATGGCTACACCTTC.

V and J are TRBV5-1 and TRBJ1-3; D not resolved. Germline assignment: CDR1 SGHRS and CDR2 YFSETQ. The CDR3 consists of 15 residues. The V end lost 2 bases, the J end lost 0 bases, and 9 bases lay between the germline ends. The CDR3 DNA follows: TGCGCCAGCAGCTTTGACCCCTTCTCTGGAAACACCATATATTTT. This gives the protein CASSFDPFSGNTIYF.

CDR3 sequence reads: CASSLEGDRGSSPLHF. DNA of the CDR3: TGTGCCAGCAGTTTAGAAGGGGACAGGGGAAGTTCACCCCTCCACTTT. The V and J genes are TRBV27 and TRBJ1-6; 10 nucleotides line up with TRBD1. From germline, CDR1 is MNHEY and CDR2 SMNVEV (reference sequence). The CDR3 runs 16 residues. V gave up 2 bases and J gave up 9 bases; unmatched junction bases: 7.

V and J are TRBV3-1 (or the pseudogene TRBV3-2) and TRBJ1-4; D is perhaps TRBD1 (6 bases). Germline-derived CDR1 and CDR2 are LGHDT and YNNKEL (reference sequence). The CDR3 runs to 16 residues. The ends were cut back, 3 bases at V and 5 bases at J, with 16 bases in the middle. Here the CDR3 reads CASSQGRGQGNEKLFF. In DNA form, the CDR3 reads TGTGCCAGCAGCCAGGGCAGAGGGCAGGGGAATGAAAAACTGTTTTTT.

Written as DNA, the CDR3 is TGTGCCAGCTCCCGTGACAGGAACACCGGGGAGCTGTTTTTT. It specifies CASSRDRNTGELFF. The chain combines TRBV18 with TRBJ2-2; the D gene is possibly TRBD1 (5 bases). Trimming removed 6 bases from V and 1 base from J, with 9 bases in between. The CDR3 runs to 14 residues. Per the germline V gene, CDR1 is KGHSH and CDR2 is LQKENI.

J is TRBJ2-1 and V is TRBV7-6; TRBD2 aligns across 10 bases. Germline assignment: CDR1 SGHVS and CDR2 FNYEAQ. The length of the CDR3 is 16 residues. Trimming at V came to 1 base and at J to 4 bases, leaving 4 bases not matched to a gene. The CDR3 is CASSLVATSGYNEQFF. The CDR3 DNA sequence: TGTGCCAGCAGCTTAGTCGCGACTAGCGGGTACAATGAGCAGTTCTTC.

The rearrangement joins TRBV29-1 to TRBJ1-2, with 8 bases lining up with TRBD1. The CDR3 sequence is 14 residues long. Unmatched junction bases numbered 14, after V lost 7 bases and J lost 7 bases. Germline V lookup: CDR1 SQVTM, CDR2 ANQGSEA. The CDR3: CSARPGTGNSGYTF. The DNA for the CDR3 is TGCAGCGCGAGACCCGGGACAGGTAACAGTGGCTACACCTTC. The variable domain in full, with the rest retrieved from reference TRBV29-1 and TRBJ1-2, is SAVISQKPSRDICQRGTSLTIQCQVDSQVTMMFWYRQQPGQSLTLIATANQGSEATYESGFVIDKFPISRPNLTFSTLTVSNMSPEDSSIYLCSARPGTGNSGYTFGSGTRLTVV.

Only a few counts were recorded for this clone. This chain uses TRBV5-4 with TRBJ1-1; 9 positions agree with TRBD1. The CDR3 length is 16 residues. The V segment lost 3 bases and the J segment 0 bases; nucleotides outside the gene matches: 6. Per the germline V gene, CDR1 is SGHNT and CDR2 is YYREEE (reference sequence). The chain's CDR3 is CASSSYGQGLNTEAFF. DNA for the CDR3: TGTGCCAGCAGCTCCTACGGACAGGGGCTGAACACTGAAGCTTTCTTT.

The chain joins TRBV4-1 to TRBJ1-1; D gene ambiguous. This CDR3 has 14 residues. CDR1 and CDR2 (germline): MGHRA, YSYEKL. V lost 0 bases and J lost 8, with 13 bases in between. The CDR3 sequence is CASSQDRIRTEAFF. The CDR3 bases are TGCGCCAGCAGCCAAGATCGCATTCGCACGGAAGCTTTCTTT.

On this clone itself: At one end the junction does not follow the germline gene, possibly because of a read error. J is TRBJ2-3 and V is TRBV6-1, with TRBD1 identical over 7 bases. The CDR3 totals 12 residues. Germline CDR1 MNHNS, CDR2 SASEGT. The CDR3 is CASSEVTGWNDF. CDR3 bases: TGTGCCAGCAGTGAAGTGACAGGGTGGAATGATTTT.

The V and J genes are TRBV23-1 and TRBJ2-2; TRBD1 aligns across 9 bases. TRBV23-1 is sorted into the ORF group, with uncertain function. The CDR3 is 15 amino acids. V shed 7 bases, J shed 5 bases, and the junction held 8 bases outside the gene matches. CDR3 sequence: CASTYGQGPTGELFF. CDR3 in DNA: TGCGCCAGCACCTATGGACAGGGGCCGACCGGGGAGCTGTTTTTT.

The gene calls are TRBV4-1 and TRBJ1-3, with D possibly matching TRBD1 (5 bases). This CDR3 has 15 residues. Germline-derived CDR1 and CDR2 are MGHRA and YSYEKL. Trimming left V 1 base short and J 2 bases short, with 9 bases between. The CDR3 bases are TGCGCCAGCAGCCAAGTCGGGGCCCCTGGAAACACCATATATTTT. Protein: CASSQVGAPGNTIYF.

This clone appeared once. This chain connects TRBV30 to TRBJ1-3, with D uncertain. V lost 0 bases and J lost 3, with 9 bases in between. Germline V gene sequence: CDR1 GTSNPN, CDR2 SVGIG (reference sequence). The length of the CDR3 is 14 residues. The CDR3 sequence: CAWSVSRGGNTIYF. The DNA of the CDR3 is TGTGCCTGGAGTGTGAGCCGGGGTGGAAACACCATATATTTT.